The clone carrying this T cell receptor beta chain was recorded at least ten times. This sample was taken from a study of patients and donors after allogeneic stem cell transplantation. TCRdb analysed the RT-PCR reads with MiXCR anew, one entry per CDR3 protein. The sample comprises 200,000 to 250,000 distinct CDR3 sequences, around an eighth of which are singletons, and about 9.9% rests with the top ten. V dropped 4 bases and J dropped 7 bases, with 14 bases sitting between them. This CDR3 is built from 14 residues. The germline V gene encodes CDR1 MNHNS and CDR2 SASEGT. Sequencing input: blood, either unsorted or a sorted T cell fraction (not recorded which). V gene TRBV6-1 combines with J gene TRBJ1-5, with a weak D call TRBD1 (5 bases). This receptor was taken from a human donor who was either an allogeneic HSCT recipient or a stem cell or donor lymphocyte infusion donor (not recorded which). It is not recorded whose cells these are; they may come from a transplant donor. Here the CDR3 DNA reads TGTGCCAGCAGTGGGGGCTTGGACGGACAGCCCCAGCATTTT. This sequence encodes CASSGGLDGQPQHF.